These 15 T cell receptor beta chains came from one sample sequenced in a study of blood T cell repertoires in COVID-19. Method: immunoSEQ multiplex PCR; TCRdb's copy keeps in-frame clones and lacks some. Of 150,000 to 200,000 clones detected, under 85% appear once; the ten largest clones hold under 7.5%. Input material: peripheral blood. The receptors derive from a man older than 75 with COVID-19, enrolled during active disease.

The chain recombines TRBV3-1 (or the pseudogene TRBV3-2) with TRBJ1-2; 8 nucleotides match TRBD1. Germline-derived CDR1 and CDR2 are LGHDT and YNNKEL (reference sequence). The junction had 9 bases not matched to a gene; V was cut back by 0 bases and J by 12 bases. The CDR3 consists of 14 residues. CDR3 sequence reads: CASSQDPRDRRHTF. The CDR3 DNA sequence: TGTGCCAGCAGCCAAGATCCCCGGGACAGGCGTCACACCTTC.

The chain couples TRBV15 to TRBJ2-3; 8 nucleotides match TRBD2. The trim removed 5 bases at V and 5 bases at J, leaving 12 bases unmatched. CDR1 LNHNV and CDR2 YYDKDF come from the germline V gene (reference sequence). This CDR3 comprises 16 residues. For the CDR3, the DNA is TGTGCCACCAGCCCGCGGACTAGCCACCAGGGAGATACGCAGTATTTT. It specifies CATSPRTSHQGDTQYF.

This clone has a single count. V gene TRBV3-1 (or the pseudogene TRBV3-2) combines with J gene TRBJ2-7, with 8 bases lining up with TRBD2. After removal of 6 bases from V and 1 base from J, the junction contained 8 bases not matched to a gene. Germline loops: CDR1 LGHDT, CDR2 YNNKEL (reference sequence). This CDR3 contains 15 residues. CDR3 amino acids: CASRRTGTSSYEQYF. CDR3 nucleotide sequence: TGTGCCAGCAGGCGCACCGGGACTAGTTCCTACGAGCAGTACTTC.

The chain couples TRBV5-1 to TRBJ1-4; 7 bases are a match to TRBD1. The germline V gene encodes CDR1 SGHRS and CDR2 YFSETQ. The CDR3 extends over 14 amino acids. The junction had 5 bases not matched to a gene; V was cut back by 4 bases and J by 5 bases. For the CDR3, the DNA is TGCGCCAGCAGCGGATCGGACAGGAATGAAAAACTGTTTTTT. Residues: CASSGSDRNEKLFF.

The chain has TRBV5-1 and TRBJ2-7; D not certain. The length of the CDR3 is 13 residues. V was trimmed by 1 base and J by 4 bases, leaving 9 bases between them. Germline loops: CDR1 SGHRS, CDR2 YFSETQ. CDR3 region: CASSLNSIYEQYF. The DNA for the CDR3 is TGCGCCAGCAGCTTGAACAGCATATACGAGCAGTACTTC.

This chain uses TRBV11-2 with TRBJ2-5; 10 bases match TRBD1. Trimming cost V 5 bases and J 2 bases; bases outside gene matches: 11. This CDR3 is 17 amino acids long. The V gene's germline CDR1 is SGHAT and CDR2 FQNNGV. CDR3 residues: CASSPVRDRGWQETQYF. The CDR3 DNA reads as TGTGCCAGCAGCCCTGTCCGGGACAGGGGATGGCAAGAGACCCAGTACTTC. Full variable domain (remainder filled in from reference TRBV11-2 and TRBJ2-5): EAGVAQSPRYKIIEKRQSVAFWCNPISGHATLYWYQQILGQGPKLLIQFQNNGVVDDSQLPKDRFSAERLKGVDSTLKIQPAKLEDSAVYLCASSPVRDRGWQETQYFGPGTRLLVL.

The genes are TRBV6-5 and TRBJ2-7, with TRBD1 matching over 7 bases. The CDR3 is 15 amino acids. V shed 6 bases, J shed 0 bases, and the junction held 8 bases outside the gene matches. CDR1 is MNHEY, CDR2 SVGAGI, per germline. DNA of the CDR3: TGTGCCAGCAGCAGGACAGGTTCGGGCTCCTACGAGCAGTACTTC. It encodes CASSRTGSGSYEQYF.

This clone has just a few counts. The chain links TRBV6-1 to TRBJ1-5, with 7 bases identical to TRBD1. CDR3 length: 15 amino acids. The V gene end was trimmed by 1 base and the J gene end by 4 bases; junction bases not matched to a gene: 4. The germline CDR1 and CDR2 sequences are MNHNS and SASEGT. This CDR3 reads CASSEGVQGNQPQHF. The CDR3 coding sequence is TGTGCCAGCAGTGAAGGGGTACAGGGGAATCAGCCCCAGCATTTT.

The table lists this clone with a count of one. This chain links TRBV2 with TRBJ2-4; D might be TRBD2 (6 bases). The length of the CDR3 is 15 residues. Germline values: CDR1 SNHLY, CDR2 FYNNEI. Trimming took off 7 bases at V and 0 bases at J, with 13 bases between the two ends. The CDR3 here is CASTGGAVAKNIQYF. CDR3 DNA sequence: TGTGCCAGCACCGGGGGTGCCGTAGCCAAAAACATTCAGTACTTC.

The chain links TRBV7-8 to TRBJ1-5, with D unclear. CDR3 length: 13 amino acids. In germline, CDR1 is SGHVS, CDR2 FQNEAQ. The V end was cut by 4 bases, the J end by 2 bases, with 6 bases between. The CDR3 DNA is TGTGCCAGCAGCTCCACGGGCAATCAGCCCCAGCATTTT. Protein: CASSSTGNQPQHF.

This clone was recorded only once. The CDR3 protein is CASRQTGAGPDTQYF. In DNA form, the CDR3 reads TGTGCCAGCAGACAAACAGGGGCAGGTCCAGATACGCAGTATTTT. This chain connects TRBV7-9 to TRBJ2-3; TRBD1 matches at 7 bases. V dropped 6 bases and J dropped 4; count of bases not matched to a gene: 10. The germline V gene encodes CDR1 SEHNR and CDR2 FQNEAQ (reference sequence). The CDR3 spans 15 residues.

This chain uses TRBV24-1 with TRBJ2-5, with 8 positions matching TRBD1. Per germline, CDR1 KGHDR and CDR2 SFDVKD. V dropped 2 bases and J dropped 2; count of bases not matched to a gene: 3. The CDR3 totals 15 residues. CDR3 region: CATSDSRGRQETQYF. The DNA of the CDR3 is TGTGCCACCAGTGATTCCAGGGGGCGACAAGAGACCCAGTACTTC.

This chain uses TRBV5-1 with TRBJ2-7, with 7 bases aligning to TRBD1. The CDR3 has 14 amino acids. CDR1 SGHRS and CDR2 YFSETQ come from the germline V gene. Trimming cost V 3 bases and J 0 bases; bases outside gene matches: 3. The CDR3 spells CASSSQGRSYEQYF. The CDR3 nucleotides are TGCGCCAGCAGCTCACAGGGGCGCTCCTACGAGCAGTACTTC.

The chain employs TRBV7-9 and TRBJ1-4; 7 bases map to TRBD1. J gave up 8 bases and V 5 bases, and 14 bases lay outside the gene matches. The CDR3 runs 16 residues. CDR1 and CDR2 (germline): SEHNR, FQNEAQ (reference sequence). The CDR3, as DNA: TGTGCCAGCAGCGAACTGGTGACAGGGAGGTACGAAAAACTGTTTTTT. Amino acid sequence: CASSELVTGRYEKLFF.

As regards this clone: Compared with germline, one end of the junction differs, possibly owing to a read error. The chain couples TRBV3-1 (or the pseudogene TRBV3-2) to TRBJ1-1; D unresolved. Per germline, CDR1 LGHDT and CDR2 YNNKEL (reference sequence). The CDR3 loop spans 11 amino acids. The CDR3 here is CASSQRTVAFF. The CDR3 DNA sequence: TGTGCCAGCAGCCAAAGGACTGTAGCTTTCTTT.